The entry below gives a single T cell receptor beta chain sequence along with its context. Antigen specificity is unknown. These data come from a study of T cell responses to AZD1222 COVID-19 vaccine. Study observations and caveats: Reports indicate that nearly half of spike-specific TCRs are directed at unmutated variant regions.

The trim removed 0 bases at V and 7 bases at J, leaving 9 bases unmatched. CDR3 size: 18 residues. Germline V lookup: CDR1 PRHDT, CDR2 FYEKMQ (reference sequence). TCRdb's table, derived via immunoSEQ multiplex PCR, lists solely in-frame clones and lacks some. Of about 190,000 clones in the sample, around 87% are singletons; the top ten hold approximately 6.9%. The V gene is TRBV13, the J gene TRBJ2-1; 13 nucleotides align to TRBD2. Sequencing was performed on peripheral blood, taken on day 0 of AZD1222 vaccination. The TCR sequence derives from an adult in good health. The CDR3 region is CASSLGKIGTSGKNEQFF. In nucleotides, the CDR3 is TGTGCCAGCAGCTTAGGGAAGATCGGGACTAGCGGGAAGAATGAGCAGTTCTTC.